The next 25 T cell receptor beta chains were all read from a single sample in a study of vaccination and CD4 T cells after COVID-19 (dated by TCRdb to about 2022). The sample's treatment or condition label, decoded: approximately nine-day PBMC culture with coronavirus spike peptide pools or control peptides (ViraFEST assay). No cognate antigen is known for these TCRs. The method was PCR. Sequencing instrument: Illumina iSeq 100. DNA from cultured CD4+ T cells underwent TCR sequencing with the Oncomine TCR Beta short-read assay at the Johns Hopkins FTIC core. In TCRdb, the public reads were trimmed at Q25 with fastp and aligned with MiXCR, with productive beta chains retained. Every entry covers one CDR3 protein and lists the most common genes and DNA from its rows. In this sample the table shows fewer than 8,500 distinct CDR3 sequences, around three fifths of which occur a single time. About a fifth of the sample comes from the top ten.

Material: CD4+ T cells from blood, cultured in vitro. These receptors were taken from a human donor who had recovered from COVID-19.

This clonotype was counted only a few times. The chain employs TRBV6-1 and TRBJ1-1; D unclear. The CDR3 contains 13 residues. The V gene lost 7 bases and the J gene lost 3 bases, with 12 bases spanning the gap. Per germline, CDR1 MNHNS and CDR2 SASEGT. CDR3: CASNEGRDTEAFF. Written as DNA, the CDR3 is TGTGCCAGCAACGAAGGGCGGGACACTGAAGCTTTCTTT.

The J gene is TRBJ2-5, the V gene TRBV6-1; D might be TRBD1 or TRBD2, each matching 5 bases. The CDR3 contains 14 residues. V lost 5 bases, J lost 11 bases, and 21 bases lay in between. CDR1 and CDR2 from the germline V gene are MNHNS and SASEGT. The CDR3: CASSPPRDPAGQYF. The CDR3, as DNA: TGTGCCAGCAGTCCGCCCCGGGACCCCGCGGGTCAGTACTTC.

V and J are TRBV21-1 and TRBJ2-7; the listed D gene, TRBD1, was not tested against the DNA. TRBV21-1 is annotated as a pseudogene. The CDR3 is 13 residues long. The CDR3 DNA follows: TGTGCCAGCAGCACCCGAGACACCTACGAGCAGTACTTC. The encoded protein is CASSTRDTYEQYF.

In its sample, this clonotype ranks as hyperexpanded. The gene calls are TRBV20-1 and TRBJ2-7; 7 bases match TRBD1. Germline V gene sequence: CDR1 DFQATT, CDR2 SNEGSKA (reference sequence). The CDR3 contains 15 residues. J gave up 3 bases and V 1 base, and 9 bases lay outside the gene matches. The CDR3 region is CSARVNRGVFYEQYF. CDR3 DNA sequence: TGCAGTGCTAGAGTAAACAGGGGAGTTTTCTACGAGCAGTACTTC.

A few counts support this clonotype. The CDR3 bases are TGTGCCAGTAGTATACTCAGCCGTAGCAATCAGCCCCAGCATTTT. Translation: CASSILSRSNQPQHF. J is TRBJ1-5 and V is TRBV19; D gene ambiguous. From germline, CDR1 is LNHDA and CDR2 SQIVND (reference sequence). V gave up 2 bases and J gave up 0 bases, with 8 bases separating them. The CDR3 is made up of 15 amino acids.

The sample holds a few counts of this clonotype. V gene TRBV7-3 combines with J gene TRBJ2-5; 7 bases agree with TRBD1. This CDR3 has 15 residues. Germline CDR1 and CDR2: SGHTA and FQGTGA. V lost 3 bases, J lost 4 bases, and 8 bases stayed unmatched. In DNA, the CDR3 is TGTGCCAGCAGCTTGTTTAGGGGGCGGTCAGAGACCCAGTACTTC. Amino acids: CASSLFRGRSETQYF.

The chain joins TRBV4-3 to TRBJ2-7; a possible D gene is TRBD1 (8 bases). Looked up from germline, CDR1 is LGHNA and CDR2 is YSLEER. V was shortened by 3 bases and J by 0 bases, with 12 bases between the two germline ends. The CDR3 loop spans 15 amino acids. CDR3 loop: CASSHSGTGSYEQYF. As DNA, the CDR3 is TGCGCCAGCAGCCACAGCGGGACAGGCTCCTACGAGCAGTACTTC.

The chain employs TRBV4-2 and TRBJ1-4; weak D call: TRBD1 (6 bases). Trimming shortened V by 4 bases and J by 10 bases, and 16 bases separated the two germline ends. Germline V gene lookup returns CDR1 LGHNA and CDR2 YNFKEQ. This CDR3 region has 14 residues. CDR3 nucleotide sequence: TGTGCCAGCAGCCCCATCCCACAGGGTTTAAAACTGTTTTTT. As protein: CASSPIPQGLKLFF.

This clonotype occurred once. The chain is built from TRBV7-6 and TRBJ2-7; possible D gene TRBD1, 6 bases. Germline V gives CDR1 SGHVS, CDR2 FNYEAQ. The V end was cut by 5 bases, the J end by 6 bases, with 20 bases between. The CDR3 spans 15 residues. CDR3 DNA: TGTGCCAGCAGCCAAATTACGGGACAAGCCTGCGAGCAGTACTTC. Residues: CASSQITGQACEQYF.

By sample share, this clonotype is large. The V and J genes are TRBV7-9 and TRBJ2-7; unclear D gene. CDR1 is SEHNR, CDR2 FQNEAQ, per germline (reference sequence). V dropped 4 bases and J dropped 2 bases, with 12 bases sitting between them. This CDR3 has 14 amino acids. The CDR3: CASSSSKNPYEQYF. The CDR3 DNA reads as TGTGCCAGCAGCTCCAGCAAAAATCCCTACGAGCAGTACTTC.

Only a few counts were recorded for this clonotype. The CDR3 region is CASSATGLRSYEQYF. CDR3 nucleotides: TGCGCCAGCAGCGCAACGGGACTCCGCTCCTACGAGCAGTACTTC. The V and J genes are TRBV5-1 and TRBJ2-7; D perhaps matches TRBD2 (6 bases). V lost 4 bases, J lost 0 bases, and 14 bases lay in between. CDR3 length: 15 residues. CDR1 is SGHRS, CDR2 YFSETQ, per germline.

The gene calls are TRBV7-6 and TRBJ2-2, with 16 bases aligning to TRBD2. The CDR3 covers 19 residues. Per germline, CDR1 SGHVS and CDR2 FNYEAQ. Trimming at V came to 3 bases and at J to 4 bases, leaving 8 bases not matched to a gene. The CDR3, as DNA: TGTGCCAGCAGCTTGGGACTAGCGGGAGGGCCTCGTGGCACCGGGGAGCTGTTTTTT. The encoded protein is CASSLGLAGGPRGTGELFF.

The rearrangement links TRBV11-3 to TRBJ1-1; D remains ambiguous. The V and J ends lost 6 bases and 2 bases respectively, with 10 bases between them. Germline lookup yields CDR1 SGHNT and CDR2 YENEEA. The CDR3 totals 13 residues. CDR3 amino acids: CASRFDLNTEAFF. The CDR3 nucleotides read TGTGCCAGCAGATTTGATCTTAACACTGAAGCTTTCTTT.

This chain joins TRBV20-1 and TRBJ1-1, with no clear D. The V gene lost 5 bases and the J gene lost 4 bases, with 11 bases spanning the gap. Germline V gives CDR1 DFQATT, CDR2 SNEGSKA (reference sequence). CDR3 length: 12 amino acids. CDR3 bases: TGCAGTGCTTTTCCCAGGTTCACTGAAGCTTTCTTT. It specifies CSAFPRFTEAFF.

The J gene is TRBJ1-5, the V gene TRBV6-5, with no clear D. CDR3 length equals 16 residues. Trimming shortened V by 2 bases and J by 4 bases, and 15 bases separated the two germline ends. Germline CDR1 is MNHEY and CDR2 is SVGAGI. The CDR3 DNA follows: TGTGCCAGCAGTTACCTCTTGCTGCGGCGGAATCAGCCCCAGCATTTT. Translated: CASSYLLLRRNQPQHF.

V gene TRBV19 combines with J gene TRBJ2-5, with a tentative D call TRBD1 (5 bases). Germline V gives CDR1 LNHDA, CDR2 SQIVND (reference sequence). The V and J ends lost 3 bases and 5 bases respectively, with 19 bases between them. The CDR3 spans 16 residues. Written as DNA, the CDR3 is TGTGCCAGTAGTATGATGGGCCAGGGTATGTGGGAGACCCAGTACTTC. Translation: CASSMMGQGMWETQYF.

The V call is TRBV11-3, the J call TRBJ1-1; D may be TRBD1 (5 bases). From germline, CDR1 is SGHNT and CDR2 YENEEA. V was clipped by 7 bases and J by 4 bases, with 19 bases between them. CDR3 length equals 15 residues. The CDR3 bases are TGTGCCAGCACCGGGGGATCGTCCTGGGGCACTGAAGCTTTCTTT. Residues: CASTGGSSWGTEAFF.

This chain connects TRBV11-2 to TRBJ1-6; TRBD1 agrees at 8 bases. The germline V gene has CDR1 SGHAT and CDR2 FQNNGV. Trimming cost V 6 bases and J 7 bases; bases outside gene matches: 11. There are 16 residues in the CDR3. The CDR3 region has the DNA TGTGCCAGCAGACCTCAGGGGGCAGGGGGCAATTCACCCCTCCACTTT. This translates into CASRPQGAGGNSPLHF.

This sequence joins TRBV20-1 and TRBJ1-2, with D perhaps matching TRBD1 (6 bases). V was trimmed by 3 bases and J by 5 bases, leaving 13 bases between them. Germline-derived CDR1 and CDR2 are DFQATT and SNEGSKA (reference sequence). CDR3 length: 13 residues. The CDR3 loop is CSARKQGDYGYTF. CDR3 DNA sequence: TGCAGTGCTAGGAAACAGGGTGATTATGGCTACACCTTC.

This clonotype was picked up one time. V usage is TRBV20-1 and J usage is TRBJ1-2, with D maybe TRBD1 (6 bases). The CDR3 is 15 amino acids. The V gene lost 6 bases and the J gene lost 5 bases, with 22 bases spanning the gap. Germline CDR1 and CDR2: DFQATT and SNEGSKA (reference sequence). The CDR3 loop is CSADGLRGAGYGYTF. Written as DNA, the CDR3 is TGCAGTGCGGACGGTTTAAGGGGGGCAGGTTATGGCTACACCTTC.

Only a few counts were recorded for this clonotype. The V and J genes are TRBV24-1 and TRBJ1-5; D is uncertain. Germline V lookup: CDR1 KGHDR, CDR2 SFDVKD. The V end lost 2 bases, the J end lost 3 bases, and 10 bases lay between the germline ends. CDR3 length: 15 amino acids. In nucleotides, the CDR3 is TGTGCCACCAGTGATTCCGAGCGGATCAATCAGCCCCAGCATTTT. It codes for CATSDSERINQPQHF.

This rearrangement joins TRBV27 to TRBJ1-5, with 7 nucleotides matching TRBD1. The CDR3 sequence is 17 residues long. The ends lost 4 bases at V and 4 bases at J; junction bases unmatched: 13. CDR1 and CDR2 (germline): MNHEY, SMNVEV (reference sequence). In nucleotides, the CDR3 is TGTGCCAGCAGTTCTGGCCCAAACAGGGGCACAAATCAGCCCCAGCATTTT. It translates to CASSSGPNRGTNQPQHF.

This sequence joins TRBV6-1 and TRBJ2-3; TRBD1 might be the D (5 bases). The CDR3 contains 16 residues. CDR1 MNHNS and CDR2 SASEGT come from the germline V gene. V lost 6 bases and J 4 bases, leaving 20 bases between the germline ends. CDR3 region: CASSPSGALRADTQYF. CDR3 nucleotide sequence: TGTGCCAGCAGCCCCTCTGGGGCTCTTAGGGCAGATACGCAGTATTTT.

This rearrangement joins TRBV7-3 to TRBJ2-1; a weak D match, TRBD1 (6 bases). The CDR3 runs 14 residues. Germline V gene data show CDR1 as SGHTA and CDR2 as FQGTGA. Trimming stripped 5 bases from V and 4 bases from J, with 12 bases between. CDR3 sequence reads: CASSLGQSYNEQFF. In nucleotides, the CDR3 is TGTGCCAGCAGCCTAGGACAGTCGTACAATGAGCAGTTCTTC. Variable domain in full (rest from reference TRBV7-3 and TRBJ2-1): GAGVSQTPSNKVTEKGKYVELRCDPISGHTALYWYRQSLGQGPEFLIYFQGTGAADDSGLPNDRFFAVRPEGSVSTLKIQRTERGDSAVYLCASSLGQSYNEQFFGPGTRLTVL.

The chain couples TRBV6-2 or TRBV6-3 to TRBJ2-1, with 7 bases matching TRBD2. Germline V gene data show CDR1 as MNHEY and CDR2 as SVGEGT. After removal of 6 bases from V and 1 base from J, the junction contained 12 bases not matched to a gene. The CDR3 has 17 residues. CDR3: CASSRRPGRWSYNEQFF. As DNA, the CDR3 is TGTGCCAGCAGCCGACGCCCCGGGAGGTGGTCCTACAATGAGCAGTTCTTC.